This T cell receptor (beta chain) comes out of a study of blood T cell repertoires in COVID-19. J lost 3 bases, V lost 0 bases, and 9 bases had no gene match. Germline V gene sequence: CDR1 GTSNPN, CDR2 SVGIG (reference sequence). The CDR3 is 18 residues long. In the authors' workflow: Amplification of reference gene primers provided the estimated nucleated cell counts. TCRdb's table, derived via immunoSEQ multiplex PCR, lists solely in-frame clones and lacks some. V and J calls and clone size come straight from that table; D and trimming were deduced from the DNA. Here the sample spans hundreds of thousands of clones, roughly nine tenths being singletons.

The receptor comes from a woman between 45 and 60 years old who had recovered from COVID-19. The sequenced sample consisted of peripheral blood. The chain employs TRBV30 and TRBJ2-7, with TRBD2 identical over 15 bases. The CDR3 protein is CAWSVLGTSGRTHYEQYF. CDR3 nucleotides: TGTGCCTGGAGTGTACTCGGGACTAGCGGGAGGACCCACTACGAGCAGTACTTC.